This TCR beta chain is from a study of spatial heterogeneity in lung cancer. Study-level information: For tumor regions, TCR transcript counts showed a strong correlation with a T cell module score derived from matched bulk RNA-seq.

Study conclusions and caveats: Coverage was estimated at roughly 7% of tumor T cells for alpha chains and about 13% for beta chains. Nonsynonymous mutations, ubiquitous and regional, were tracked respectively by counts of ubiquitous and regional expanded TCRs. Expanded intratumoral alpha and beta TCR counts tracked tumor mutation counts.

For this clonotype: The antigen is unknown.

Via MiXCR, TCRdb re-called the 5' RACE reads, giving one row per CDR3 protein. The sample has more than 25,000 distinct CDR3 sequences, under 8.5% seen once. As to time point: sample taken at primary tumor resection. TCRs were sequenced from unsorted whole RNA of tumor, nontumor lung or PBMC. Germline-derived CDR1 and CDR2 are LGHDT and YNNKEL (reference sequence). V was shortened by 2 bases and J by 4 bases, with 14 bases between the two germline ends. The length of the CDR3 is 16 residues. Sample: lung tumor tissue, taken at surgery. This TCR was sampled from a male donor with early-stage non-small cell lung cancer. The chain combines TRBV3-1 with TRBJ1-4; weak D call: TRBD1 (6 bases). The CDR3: CASSQSPGQLNEKLFF. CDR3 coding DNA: TGTGCCAGCAGCCAATCCCCGGGACAACTTAATGAAAAACTGTTTTTT.